This TCR beta chain was captured by sequencing in a study of T cell responses to AZD1222 COVID-19 vaccine. Germline CDR1 and CDR2: LGHNA and YSLEER. Trimming stripped 4 bases from V and 3 bases from J, with 12 bases between. This CDR3 spans 14 amino acids. About this clone: Its antigen is as yet unknown.

TCRdb keeps only in-frame clones here, not all; method: immunoSEQ multiplex PCR. The sample holds about 130,000 clones, about 92% seen once. Study findings and constraints: Clonal diversity was possibly underestimated, and white British individuals and females predominated among donors. Across the whole spike, CD4 TCRs peaked at regions 160-218 and 743-854.

J is TRBJ1-2 and V is TRBV4-3; D remains ambiguous. The sequence was obtained from an adult in good health. Sequenced here: peripheral blood, sampled on day 0 of AZD1222 vaccination. The CDR3 DNA follows: TGCGCCAGCAGCCGGTCCGTCTCGGACTATGGCTACACCTTC. Amino acid sequence: CASSRSVSDYGYTF.